The entry below gives a single TCR beta chain sequence along with its context. This clonotype occurred many times. The antigen it binds to is not known. No base quality information exists; no much larger clone differs at one position. The sample originates from a study of response to subunit inactivated influenza vaccine (dated by TCRdb to 2017 to 2018). Concerning the study at large: To follow how T cells responded to a trivalent subunit inactivated influenza vaccine, the researchers relied on deep quantitative profiling of the T cell receptor repertoire.

Broad study findings and their caveats: According to the authors, only a limited number of new T cells may be recruited by each seasonal influenza vaccination.

Library construction relied on RT-PCR. The reads were generated on an Illumina HiSeq 2500. TCRdb reanalyzed the raw reads on its own, using fastp at Q25 for trimming and MiXCR for clone calling, and kept in-frame beta chains. Rows are combined by CDR3 protein, so each entry shows the most common genes and DNA. This sample lists some 550,000 distinct CDR3 sequences; approximately 20% were detected once. Approximately 3% of the sample is in the top ten clones. A further study also used this sample, focusing on T cells expressing NK-cell markers. That second report states: TCR beta cDNA libraries were prepared using 5'RACE template switching, which introduced a universal primer site and unique molecular identifiers. Three sorted T-cell subsets (CD3+CD56+NKG2C+, CD3+CD56+NKG2C- and CD3+CD56-NKG2C+) from fewer than 10 donors had their TCR beta-chain repertoires profiled. Among the eight sequenced donors, seven were HCMV-seropositive and one was HCMV-seronegative. To restrict sorting to alphabetaTCR-expressing T cells, an anti-gammadeltaTCR antibody was added in several experiments. For about 6 donors, the dominant CD3+CD56+NKG2C+ clonotypes were among the top 10 CD8+ clonotypes and accounted for roughly 1.0-7.5% of CD8+ T cells. Those dominant clonotypes were again the most abundant among CD3+CD56-NKG2C+ cells in several donors, at about 25-60.1%. Whether the expanded NKG2C-expressing T cell clones were specific for HCMV antigens remained unclear. The eight sequenced donors were randomly selected healthy volunteers, three men and five women. To determine HCMV serostatus, a commercial ELISA kit was used to detect HCMV-specific IgG in serum. Ficoll density gradient centrifugation was used to isolate peripheral blood mononuclear cells from blood. CD4+ and CD8+ T cells were isolated from PBMC by magnetic immunoseparation with Miltenyi isolation kits. Synthesis of cDNA was primed from the TCR beta constant segment and was followed by two consecutive PCR amplification steps. Illumina HiSeq 2000/2500, MiSeq or NextSeq was used to sequence libraries as 2 x 150 bp reads. MIGEC was used to demultiplex reads and group the reads by UMI, and MiTCR was used to assemble and quantify clonotypes. To exclude erroneous sequences, only TCR cDNA sequences supported by at least two reads were retained. The tcR package was used for downstream repertoire analysis, and clonotypes were matched between fractions using CDR3 nucleotide sequence together with V segment. VDJmatch was used to annotate antigen specificity against VDJdb, with one amino acid substitution in CDR3 allowed.

The source is a man in his fifties or sixties who received an inactivated influenza vaccine. Donor details come from another sample of the same person, matched by shared clones. Sequencing used CD4+ T cells sorted from PBMCs, obtained roughly 12 days after vaccination.

The DNA sequence follows: TGTGCCAGCAGCGTAGGGTCACAGAATCAGCCCCAGCATTTT. It specifies CASSVGSQNQPQHF. The receptor chain draws on TRBV9 and TRBJ1-5, with no confident D gene call. From the cysteine through the phenylalanine, the CDR3 covers 14 amino acids. Only the CDR3 part of the read is kept: 42 bases, read in frame from the first base. Based on the germline V gene, the CDR1 and CDR2 sequences are SGDLS and YYNGEE. V loses 0 bases, J loses 4 bases, and the germline ends lie 8 bases apart. Here the CDR3 is joined to the reference TRBV9 and TRBJ1-5 genes, and the full variable domain is: DSGVTQTPKHLITATGQRVTLRCSPRSGDLSVYWYQQSLDQGLQFLIQYYNGEERAKGNILERFSAQQFPDLHSELNLSSLELGDSALYFCASSVGSQNQPQHFGDGTRLSIL.